These 6 T cell receptor beta chains came from one sample sequenced in a study of cytomegalovirus exposure and HLA in healthy donors. A multiplex PCR was run with 60 Vbeta primers and 13 Jbeta primers. Clones were sequenced by immunoSEQ multiplex PCR, and TCRdb holds only the in-frame ones, with some missing. The sample records 150,000 to 160,000 clones, approximately 80% being singletons. The sample was PBMCs. The receptors were sampled from a man aged 25 to 45 in good health and CMV-seropositive.

The chain links TRBV30 to TRBJ1-1; 8 nucleotides match TRBD1. V shed 5 bases and J 8 bases; nucleotides not matched to a gene: 4. This CDR3 has 11 residues. Germline V lookup: CDR1 GTSNPN, CDR2 SVGIG (reference sequence). CDR3 in DNA: TGTGCCTGGGGGACAGGTACGGAAGCTTTCTTT. The encoded protein is CAWGTGTEAFF.

V and J are TRBV27 and TRBJ1-3, with D unclear. This CDR3 contains 13 residues. Trimming took 7 bases from V and 1 from J, leaving 8 bases between them. Per the germline V gene, CDR1 is MNHEY and CDR2 is SMNVEV (reference sequence). The chain's CDR3 is CASTGRSGNTIYF. The CDR3 nucleotides are TGTGCCAGCACGGGGAGATCTGGAAACACCATATATTTT.

The J gene is TRBJ2-6, the V gene TRBV28, with TRBD2 matching over 9 bases. Per germline, CDR1 MDHEN and CDR2 SYDVKM. V lost 5 bases, J lost 2 bases, and 10 bases stayed unmatched. The CDR3 runs to 18 residues. CDR3 in DNA: TGTGCCAGCAGTCAGATCATTAGCGGGAGTGCTGGGGCCAACGTCCTGACTTTC. Translated: CASSQIISGSAGANVLTF. The variable domain in full, completed from reference TRBV28 and TRBJ2-6, reads DVKVTQSSRYLVKRTGEKVFLECVQDMDHENMFWYRQDPGLGLRLIYFSYDVKMKEKGDIPEGYSVSREKKERFSLILESASTNQTSMYLCASSQIISGSAGANVLTFGAGSRLTVL.

This clone was observed a single time. The chain recombines TRBV4-1 with TRBJ1-2; perhaps TRBD1 as D (5 bases). The CDR3 runs to 15 residues. CDR1 and CDR2 from the germline V gene are MGHRA and YSYEKL. The ends were cut back, 1 base at V and 3 bases at J, with 12 bases in the middle. The CDR3 here is CASSQVAGMYYGYTF. The CDR3 DNA reads as TGCGCCAGCAGCCAAGTGGCAGGGATGTACTATGGCTACACCTTC.

This clone was counted a few times. CDR3 DNA sequence: TGTGCCAGCAGCCCTGGGACTAGCGCTCACTACGAGCAGTACTTC. It yields the protein CASSPGTSAHYEQYF. The chain has TRBV9 and TRBJ2-5, with 10 nucleotides matching TRBD2. The closer fit of TRBJ2-7 to the DNA end suggests the J call may be wrong. This CDR3 spans 15 amino acids. Germline assignment: CDR1 SGDLS and CDR2 YYNGEE.

V usage is TRBV7-2 and J usage is TRBJ1-2; possibly TRBD1 for D (6 bases). CDR1 is SGHTA and CDR2 is FQGNSA in the germline V gene. The CDR3 extends over 13 amino acids. With 3 bases removed from V and 5 bases from J, the gap between germline ends came to 10 bases. The CDR3 coding sequence is TGTGCCAGCAGCTTCGGACAGATATATGGCTACACCTTC. It is translated as CASSFGQIYGYTF.